This TCR beta chain was identified during a study of control samples from healthy donors and cancer patients. Profiling relied on immunoSEQ multiplex PCR, and the TCRdb table lists in-frame clones only, not all of them. The data show around 170,000 clones, approximately 86% seen once. Sequencing was carried out using blood. This sequence originates from a woman in her twenties or thirties in good health.

CDR3 DNA: TGTGCCAGCAGTCCGGACAGGGTAAATCAGCCCCAGCATTTT. It codes for CASSPDRVNQPQHF. The J gene is TRBJ1-5, the V gene TRBV2, with 8 nucleotides matching TRBD1. The germline V gene has CDR1 SNHLY and CDR2 FYNNEI. The V gene end was trimmed by 5 bases and the J gene end by 4 bases; junction bases not matched to a gene: 4. The CDR3 spans 14 residues.